This note documents a single T cell receptor (beta chain) sequence. The specificity of this receptor is unknown. The sample holds no much larger clone one base away, and base qualities are not on file. The data originate from a study of T cells in Graves' hyperthyroidism and ophthalmopathy (dated by TCRdb to between 2018 and 2021). For the study in its entirety: Peripheral blood was collected at initial diagnosis, before any treatment. A discovery cohort of about a hundred patients, about 40 with Graves' ophthalmopathy and over 55 with stable Graves' hyperthyroidism, was used to find distinguishing TCR V-J signatures. Whether ophthalmopathy could be predicted prospectively was tested in an independent validation cohort made up of approximately 19 hyperthyroidism patients plus 17 patients who later progressed to ophthalmopathy. The roughly 94 discovery patients were randomly divided into training and test sets at a 7:3 ratio. In several Graves' hyperthyroidism patients, the study also compared T-cell repertoires from thyroid tissue with T-cell repertoires from blood. Following sampling, methimazole starting at 30 mg daily was given to hyperthyroidism patients, and high-dose intravenous methylprednisolone was given to ophthalmopathy patients. The paper describes TCR Vbeta CDR3 sequencing of 130 to 150 peripheral blood samples, made up of 43 ophthalmopathy patients, around 78 hyperthyroidism patients and 17 progressor patients.

Amplification of TCR beta CDR3 regions was carried out from RNA transcripts. The first round of RT-PCR for the TCR CDR3 was performed with the HTBI primer set and the Qiagen OneStep RT-PCR kit. A second multiplex PCR round built the libraries, followed by size selection and purification. Sequencing of the libraries was done on an Illumina HiSeq2000 using paired-end 100 bp reads. As for the authors' bioinformatics: SOAPnuke was used to process the raw data, removing reads that contained adapters or uncalled bases, had a mean Phred below 15, or lacked an exact match to the constant primer or identifier. High-quality paired reads were merged with COPE v1.2.5, and unique nucleotide sequences were defined as clonotypes. MiTCR v1.1 was used to align clonotypes to the IMGT TRBV, TRBD and TRBJ reference segments. The analysis was restricted to V-J combinations with a frequency above 0.0001, which together covered just over 98% of the repertoires. The TCS score was defined as the ratio of F50 (clonal expansion) to E x V (chaos), calculated using BLOSUM62-based TCRdist between CDR3 peptides within each V-J. Welch's t-statistics and random forest reduced roughly 500 V-J features to about 13, which were used in a naive Bayes classifier (R e1071). TCRdb applied fastp at Q25 and MiXCR to the public reads, then kept only in-frame beta chains. Each entry merges the rows of one CDR3 protein and shows their most common DNA and genes. TCRdb's processing, not the study's, gives the V and J calls here. The sample table holds 450,000 to 650,000 distinct CDR3 sequences, of which over 15% were seen once. The top ten clones comprise roughly 18% of the sample.

Study-wide findings and limitations: Blood samples also contained most of the expanded thyroid clonotypes (frequency above 0.001), which suggests that blood repertoires may reflect thyroid immune responses. In validation, progression to ophthalmopathy was predicted by the model with almost 71% sensitivity and 72% to 80% specificity, a median of approximately 7.1 months before onset. In cross-validation, a model built on a 13 V-J signature told ophthalmopathy apart from stable hyperthyroidism with just under 90% sensitivity and about 81% specificity, and in testing the same model reached 80%/75%. No statistical method was used to fix the sample size in advance, and group allocation was not hidden from the investigators.

Ophthalmopathy patients had moderately to severely active disease, Clinical Activity Score of at least 3, NOSPECS grade of at least 4, and duration under 3 months. Any patient with an uncontrolled infection, another autoimmune disease, pregnancy or lactation was excluded. Clinical symptoms, serum thyroxine and TRAb, thyroid ultrasound, and orbital computed tomography formed the basis for the diagnoses. Ficoll-Paque density gradient centrifugation was used to isolate PBMCs from around 10 ml of fresh peripheral blood. Total RNA was extracted using Trizol reagent, and RNA quality was assessed on an Agilent 2100 Bioanalyzer. Sequencing used blood. This receptor was taken from a woman between 18 and 29 years old with Graves' ophthalmopathy.

The CDR3 in this case is CASSQKKWEVSSGNTIYF. The base sequence is TGTGCCAGCAGCCAAAAAAAGTGGGAGGTGAGCTCTGGAAACACCATATATTTT. The chain links TRBV3-1 with TRBJ1-3; there is no confident call for the D gene. The CDR3 numbers 18 residues from cysteine through phenylalanine. Left in the record is the CDR3 DNA by itself, 54 bases read in frame from the first base. The V end loses 2 bases and the J end loses 0 bases, and a stretch of 17 bases separates them. From the germline V gene (reference sequence), CDR1 is LGHDT and CDR2 is YNNKEL.